This is a list of T cell receptor beta chains from one sample in a study of T cells in Graves' hyperthyroidism and ophthalmopathy. TCRdb re-called the multiplex PCR reads through MiXCR, storing one row per CDR3 protein. The sample lists roughly 280,000 distinct CDR3 sequences; about 18% were seen once. Sequencing was carried out using blood. These receptors all stem from a woman aged 55-70 years with Graves' ophthalmopathy. Each CDR3 is given with its conserved first and last residue. The D gene is left open where the match is weak. Rows may omit the clone size; those that give it use once, few, many or a size class.

D: NA
J: TRBJ2-2
size: few
V: TRBV27
CDR3: CASSGWSNTGELFF
DNA: TGTGCCAGCAGCGGATGGTCGAACACCGGGGAGCTGTTTTTT

D: NA
J: TRBJ2-1
size: NA
V: TRBV6-5
CDR3: CASSYSSWGGRSNEQFF
DNA: TGTGCCAGCAGTTACTCATCTTGGGGGGGCCGTTCGAATGAGCAGTTCTTC

D: TRBD1
J: TRBJ2-5
size: once
V: TRBV28
CDR3: CASRPGQFSETQYF
DNA: TGTGCCAGCCGGCCGGGACAGTTTTCGGAGACCCAGTACTTC

D: NA
J: TRBJ1-4
size: many
V: TRBV12-3/TRBV12-4
CDR3: CASSLNGGSSEKLFF
DNA: TGTGCCAGCAGTTTAAACGGGGGGTCGAGTGAAAAACTGTTTTTT

D: TRBD1
J: TRBJ2-5
size: many
V: TRBV9
CDR3: CASSATGVQETQYF
DNA: TGTGCCAGCAGCGCGACAGGGGTCCAAGAGACCCAGTACTTC

D: TRBD1
J: TRBJ1-1
size: few
V: TRBV29-1
CDR3: CSVEGYRGWNTEAFF
DNA: TGCAGCGTTGAGGGGTACAGGGGGTGGAACACTGAAGCTTTCTTT

D: NA
J: TRBJ2-7
size: many
V: TRBV3-1
CDR3: CASSPSYGQAVQYF
DNA: TGTGCCAGCAGCCCCTCGTATGGCCAGGCGGTGCAGTACTTC

D: NA
J: TRBJ2-1
size: many
V: TRBV18
CDR3: CASSPFGRDNEQFF
DNA: TGTGCCAGCTCACCATTTGGCAGGGACAATGAGCAGTTCTTC

D: TRBD1
J: TRBJ2-3
size: many
V: TRBV7-2
CDR3: CASSTGTDPDTQYF
DNA: TGTGCCAGCAGCACTGGGACAGACCCAGATACGCAGTATTTT

D: TRBD2
J: TRBJ2-5
size: NA
V: TRBV6-2/TRBV6-3
CDR3: CASVSGPGLALQETQYF
DNA: TGTGCCAGCGTTTCTGGACCGGGACTAGCCCTCCAAGAGACCCAGTACTTC

D: NA
J: TRBJ1-2
size: NA
V: TRBV20-1
CDR3: CSAATANNYGYTF
DNA: TGCAGTGCGGCTACAGCAAATAACTATGGCTACACCTTC

D: TRBD2
J: TRBJ2-7
size: many
V: TRBV7-2
CDR3: CASSPYSLAGYAYEQYF
DNA: TGTGCCAGCAGCCCTTATTCGCTAGCGGGGTACGCCTACGAGCAGTACTTC

D: NA
J: TRBJ2-1
size: NA
V: TRBV5-1
CDR3: CASSLASLPSSSKPNEQFF
DNA: TGCGCCAGCAGCTTGGCTAGTCTCCCCTCTAGCTCCAAACCCAATGAGCAGTTCTTC

D: NA
J: TRBJ1-6
size: few
V: TRBV7-2
CDR3: CASSLVAPSSPLHF
DNA: TGTGCCAGCAGCTTAGTTGCCCCTAGTTCACCCCTCCACTTT

D: TRBD1
J: TRBJ2-7
size: many
V: TRBV6-1
CDR3: CASRDRVCEQYF
DNA: TGTGCCAGCAGGGACAGGGTGTGCGAGCAGTACTTC

D: NA
J: TRBJ2-7
size: NA
V: TRBV14
CDR3: CASSQDGRTDQYF
DNA: TGTGCCAGCAGCCAAGATGGCCGGACCGATCAGTACTTC

D: NA
J: TRBJ1-2
size: many
V: TRBV9
CDR3: CASSVADVKGGYTF
DNA: TGTGCCAGCAGCGTAGCGGACGTGAAAGGGGGCTACACCTTC

D: NA
J: TRBJ2-7
size: many
V: TRBV7-2
CDR3: CASSLAMTGDEQYF
DNA: TGTGCCAGCAGCTTAGCGATGACAGGCGACGAGCAGTACTTC

D: NA
J: TRBJ1-2
size: many
V: TRBV5-4
CDR3: CASSWGSTNYGYTF
DNA: TGTGCCAGCAGCTGGGGGAGCACTAACTATGGCTACACCTTC

D: NA
J: TRBJ2-3
size: few
V: TRBV29-1
CDR3: CSGGTPRQTSTDTQYF
DNA: TGCAGCGGAGGGACACCTAGACAGACTAGCACAGATACGCAGTATTTT

D: NA
J: TRBJ2-1
size: many
V: TRBV20-1
CDR3: CSASTPRGDNEQFF
DNA: TGCAGTGCTAGTACTCCCAGGGGGGACAATGAGCAGTTCTTC

D: NA
J: TRBJ2-3
size: NA
V: TRBV7-9
CDR3: CASSTGGPSTDTQYF
DNA: TGTGCCAGCAGCACGGGCGGACCGTCCACAGATACGCAGTATTTT

D: NA
J: TRBJ1-2
size: NA
V: TRBV10-3
CDR3: CAISTGYGYTF
DNA: TGTGCCATCAGTACAGGGTATGGCTACACCTTC

D: NA
J: TRBJ1-1
size: many
V: TRBV7-2
CDR3: CASRPALAGNTEAFF
DNA: TGTGCCAGCCGCCCGGCTCTAGCGGGGAACACTGAAGCTTTCTTT

D: NA
J: TRBJ2-4
size: few
V: TRBV18
CDR3: CASSPQLAKNIQYF
DNA: TGTGCCAGCTCACCACAGCTAGCCAAAAACATTCAGTACTTC

D: TRBD1
J: TRBJ1-2
size: NA
V: TRBV20-1
CDR3: CSAWGETGNYGYTF
DNA: TGCAGTGCTTGGGGAGAGACAGGGAACTATGGCTACACCTTC

D: NA
J: TRBJ1-5
size: many
V: TRBV27
CDR3: CASSLGDSNQPQHF
DNA: TGTGCCAGCAGTTTAGGGGACAGCAATCAGCCCCAGCATTTT

D: NA
J: TRBJ1-2
size: few
V: TRBV5-6
CDR3: CASSFWVMGLLNGYTF
DNA: TGTGCCAGCAGCTTCTGGGTGATGGGGCTGCTTAATGGCTACACCTTC

D: NA
J: TRBJ2-1
size: many
V: TRBV3-1
CDR3: CASSPSRRVSYNEQFF
DNA: TGTGCCAGCAGCCCTAGCAGGCGGGTATCTTACAATGAGCAGTTCTTC

D: TRBD1
J: TRBJ2-7
size: few
V: TRBV28
CDR3: CASSHRGSYEQYF
DNA: TGTGCCAGCAGTCACAGGGGTTCCTACGAGCAGTACTTC

D: NA
J: TRBJ1-1
size: NA
V: TRBV24-1
CDR3: CATSDGANTEAFF
DNA: TGTGCCACCAGTGACGGGGCGAACACTGAAGCTTTCTTT

D: TRBD1
J: TRBJ1-1
size: NA
V: TRBV14
CDR3: CASSHLQGAGIEAFF
DNA: TGTGCCAGCAGCCATTTACAGGGGGCTGGAATTGAAGCTTTCTTT

D: NA
J: TRBJ2-7
size: many
V: TRBV20-1
CDR3: CSARVGSRHYEQYF
DNA: TGCAGTGCTAGAGTGGGTAGTCGCCACTACGAGCAGTACTTC

D: NA
J: TRBJ2-5
size: many
V: TRBV6-1
CDR3: CASSPGKETQYF
DNA: TGTGCCAGCAGCCCGGGTAAAGAGACCCAGTACTTC

D: NA
J: TRBJ1-2
size: many
V: TRBV18
CDR3: CASSPDRGVGYTF
DNA: TGTGCCAGCTCACCGGACAGAGGGGTCGGCTACACCTTC

D: NA
J: TRBJ2-1
size: many
V: TRBV20-1
CDR3: CSAVAIVPYNEQFF
DNA: TGCAGTGCCGTGGCTATCGTACCCTACAATGAGCAGTTCTTC

D: TRBD1
J: TRBJ1-1
size: many
V: TRBV2
CDR3: CASSHNPTGTGAPQVYTEAFF
DNA: TGTGCCAGCAGCCATAATCCTACCGGGACAGGGGCACCTCAGGTGTACACTGAAGCTTTCTTT

D: TRBD1
J: TRBJ1-2
size: many
V: TRBV20-1
CDR3: CSAQGQVGGYTF
DNA: TGCAGTGCTCAAGGACAGGTGGGAGGCTACACCTTC

D: NA
J: TRBJ2-7
size: many
V: TRBV11-1
CDR3: CASSSFTQGDYEQYF
DNA: TGTGCCAGCAGCTCCTTTACACAGGGAGACTACGAGCAGTACTTC

D: TRBD2
J: TRBJ2-1
size: few
V: TRBV6-2/TRBV6-3
CDR3: CASSIKGTSGYNEQFF
DNA: TGTGCCAGCAGTATTAAAGGGACTAGTGGATACAATGAGCAGTTCTTC